This is a list of T cell receptor beta chains from one sample in a study of blood T cell repertoires in COVID-19. Sequencing used immunoSEQ multiplex PCR; TCRdb keeps in-frame clones, though not all of them. The sample consists of approximately 74,000 clones, approximately 83% of them appearing once. Sequences were obtained from peripheral blood. The receptors originated from a man aged 80 or over with active or convalescent COVID-19. CDR3s include the opening cysteine and the closing phenylalanine or tryptophan. The D gene is left open where the match is weak. Only part of the rows carry a size: once, few, many, or a class if the clone is expanded.

v_gene	d_gene	j_gene	abundance	CDR3nt	CDR3aa
TRBV29-1	.	TRBJ2-3	.	TGCAGCTCGGCTGGGAGCCGGGGCACAGATACGCAGTATTTT	CSSAGSRGTDTQYF
TRBV11-3	TRBD2	TRBJ2-1	.	TGTGCCAGCAGCTTCCTAGCGGGAGGGCCTCGGGAGCAGTTCTTC	CASSFLAGGPREQFF
TRBV5-1	.	TRBJ2-5	.	TGCGCCAGCAGCGCCGGACAGAACAAAGAGACCCAGTACTTC	CASSAGQNKETQYF
TRBV11-2	TRBD1	TRBJ2-4	.	TGTGCCAGCAGCGGACAGGGGGTCCGTAAGTACTTC	CASSGQGVRKYF
TRBV5-1	TRBD2	TRBJ2-3	.	TGCGCCAGCAGCTCCGGGACTAGCGTCGATACGCAGTATTTT	CASSSGTSVDTQYF
TRBV18	.	TRBJ1-2	once	TGTGCCAGCTCCCCGGATAGGGGCTATGGCTACACCTTC	CASSPDRGYGYTF
TRBV5-4	TRBD2	TRBJ2-1	.	TGTGCCAGCAGCAGTGGGACTAGCGGGGCACTTGTATACAATGAGCAGTTCTTC	CASSSGTSGALVYNEQFF
TRBV27	.	TRBJ2-5	once	TGTGCCAGCAGAGAGGCGGGAAGTCAAGAGACCCAGTACTTC	CASREAGSQETQYF
TRBV6-5	.	TRBJ1-6	.	TGTGCCAGCAGCAGGGACTATAATTCACCCCTCCACTTT	CASSRDYNSPLHF
TRBV11-2	TRBD2	TRBJ2-3	.	TGTGCCAGCAGCTTAAGCGGGGCTAGCGGGACTTACACAGATACGCAGTATTTT	CASSLSGASGTYTDTQYF
TRBV11-2	.	TRBJ1-5	.	TGTGCCAGCAGCGGGGGGACCCACGGCAATCAGCCCCAGCATTTT	CASSGGTHGNQPQHF
TRBV3-1/TRBV3-2	.	TRBJ2-2	.	TGTGCCAGCAGCCACCTGGGGAGGGGGGGCCGAACCGGGGAGCTGTTTTTT	CASSHLGRGGRTGELFF
TRBV27	TRBD2	TRBJ2-3	.	TGTGCCAGCAGCCCAGGACTAGCGGGGGTGGGAGATACGCAGTATTTT	CASSPGLAGVGDTQYF
TRBV4-3	.	TRBJ2-1	.	TGCGCCAGCAGCCAAGCATCTAGCACAGCCTACAATGAGCAGTTCTTC	CASSQASSTAYNEQFF
TRBV5-1	TRBD2	TRBJ2-2	.	TGCGCCAGCAGCTTGTCTCGGGGGGGGCGCCTCTTGAACACCGGGGAGCTGTTTTTT	CASSLSRGGRLLNTGELFF
TRBV7-2	TRBD1	TRBJ2-5	.	TGTGCCAGCAGTCTCGGGACAGGCTCAGGGGCCCAGTACTTC	CASSLGTGSGAQYF
TRBV19	TRBD1	TRBJ1-2	.	TGTGCCACCGGACAGGGGGGCGGCTACACCTTC	CATGQGGGYTF
TRBV7-2	TRBD2	TRBJ2-1	.	TGTGCCAGCAGCTTATTCGGCCCTACTAGCGGGAGTTCTCATGAGCAGTTCTTC	CASSLFGPTSGSSHEQFF
TRBV11-3	TRBD2	TRBJ2-3	.	TGTGCCAGCAGCCCGCCGGGGGGTGGGTTAGCAGATACGCAGTATTTT	CASSPPGGGLADTQYF
TRBV6-5	.	TRBJ2-7	.	TGTGCCAGCAGCCCCACAGGAGGGGCTACCTACGAGCAGTACTTC	CASSPTGGATYEQYF
TRBV7-9	.	TRBJ1-3	.	TGTGCCAGCAGCTTAGATCGGAGATCTGGAAACACCATATATTTT	CASSLDRRSGNTIYF
TRBV7-9	.	TRBJ1-4	.	TGTGCCAGCAGCTTGAACAGCGGATCGAATGAAAAACTGTTTTTT	CASSLNSGSNEKLFF
TRBV11-1	.	TRBJ2-4	.	TGTGCCAGCAGCTCCAGGGGTAGCATTCAGTACTTC	CASSSRGSIQYF
TRBV29-1	TRBD1	TRBJ1-3	.	TGCAGCGCCGGACAGGGTGGAGGAAACACCATATATTTT	CSAGQGGGNTIYF
TRBV20-1	.	TRBJ2-7	.	TGCAGTGCTGAAGAAGGGGTCGAGCAGTACTTC	CSAEEGVEQYF
TRBV2	.	TRBJ1-1	.	TGTGCCAGCAGTGAGGCCGCCTCGGGCACTGAAGCTTTCTTT	CASSEAASGTEAFF
TRBV27	TRBD1	TRBJ2-5	.	TGTGCCAGCAGTTTAGGGGGTAACAGGGGCGGAGAGACCCAGTACTTC	CASSLGGNRGGETQYF
TRBV28	.	TRBJ2-2	.	TGTGCCAGCAGTTTCCCTGTCGGGGAGCTGTTTTTT	CASSFPVGELFF
TRBV7-8	TRBD2	TRBJ2-5	.	TGTGCCAGCAGCTTAACTGCGGGGGGAGAGACCCAGTACTTC	CASSLTAGGETQYF
TRBV6-5	.	TRBJ2-3	.	TGTGCCAGCAGTCTATCGACCCTAGGTTCGCAGTATTTT	CASSLSTLGSQYF
TRBV7-2	.	TRBJ2-1	.	TGTGCCAGCAGCCGTAGCGCCAGCTCCTACAATGAGCAGTTCTTC	CASSRSASSYNEQFF